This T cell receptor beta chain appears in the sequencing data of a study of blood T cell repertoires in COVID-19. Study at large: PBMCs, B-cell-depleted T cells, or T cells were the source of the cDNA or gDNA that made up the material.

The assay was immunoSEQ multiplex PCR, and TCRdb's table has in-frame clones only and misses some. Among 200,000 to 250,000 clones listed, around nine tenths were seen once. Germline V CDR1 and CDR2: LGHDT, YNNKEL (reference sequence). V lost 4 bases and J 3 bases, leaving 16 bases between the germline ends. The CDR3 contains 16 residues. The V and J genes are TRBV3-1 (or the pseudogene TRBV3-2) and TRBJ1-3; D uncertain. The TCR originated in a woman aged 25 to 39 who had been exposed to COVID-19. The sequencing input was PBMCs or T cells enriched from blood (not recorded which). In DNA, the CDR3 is TGTGCCAGCAGCCCATCAGGAAGAGCCCTTGGAAACACCATATATTTT. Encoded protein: CASSPSGRALGNTIYF.